This T cell receptor (beta chain) was captured in a study of shared clonotypes between healthy human individuals. About the study: Each donor's CD8 memory used one plate, CD8 naive two, each CD4 subset three. Study findings and constraints: Lower generation probabilities were found for non-shared clonotypes than for those shared by all four donors.

Of note for this clone: The antigen is unknown.

The CDR3 spans 13 residues. V gave up 7 bases and J gave up 0 bases, with 9 bases separating them. Germline V gene lookup returns CDR1 MNHEY and CDR2 SMNVEV (reference sequence). Terminally differentiated effector memory CD45RA+ cells were excluded by CCR7 positive selection of CD45RO-negative cells. All donors were Caucasian adults living in Nashville, Tennessee. Original processing notes: Junction-only sequences produced by ImmunoSEQ had no quality scores, so filtering differed. Assay used: immunoSEQ multiplex PCR; TCRdb lists only in-frame clones, some missing. V and J calls and clone size are given by that table; D and trimming were obtained from the DNA. Found here are hundreds of thousands of clones, 80% to 95% of them singletons; the top ten hold less than 25%.

The sample consisted of naive CD8+ T cells sorted from blood. The chain has TRBV27 and TRBJ1-1; no reliable D call. This sequence originates from a man younger than 40 in good health. The chain's CDR3 is CASIGELNTEAFF. CDR3 bases: TGTGCCAGCATTGGAGAACTGAACACTGAAGCTTTCTTT.